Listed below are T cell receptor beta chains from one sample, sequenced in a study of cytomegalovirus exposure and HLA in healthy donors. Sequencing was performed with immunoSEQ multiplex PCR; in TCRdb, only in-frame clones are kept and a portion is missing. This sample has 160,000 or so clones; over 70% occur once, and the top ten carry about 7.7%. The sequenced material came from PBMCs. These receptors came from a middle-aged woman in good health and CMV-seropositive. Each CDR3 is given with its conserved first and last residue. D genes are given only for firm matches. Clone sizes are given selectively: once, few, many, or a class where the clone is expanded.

CASSQRTLNEKLFF,TGTGCCAGCAGTCAACGGACACTGAATGAAAAACTGTTTTTT,.,TRBJ1-4,.,TRBV27
CASRYGTSTDTQYF,TGTGCCAGCAGGTACGGGACTAGCACAGATACGCAGTATTTT,.,TRBJ2-3,.,TRBV28
CASSLLLPGGYTF,TGTGCCAGCAGTTTACTTCTCCCCGGTGGCTACACCTTC,.,TRBJ1-2,few,TRBV28
CASSLAGANTGELFF,TGTGCCAGCAGTTTAGCGGGGGCGAACACCGGGGAGCTGTTTTTT,TRBD2,TRBJ2-2,few,TRBV6-5
CASSLDPSGGDTQYF,TGCGCCAGCAGCTTGGATCCTAGCGGGGGGGATACGCAGTATTTT,TRBD2,TRBJ2-3,.,TRBV5-1
CASSEQGTGANGLTF,TGTGCCAGCAGTGAACAGGGTACTGGGGCCAACGGCCTGACTTTC,.,TRBJ2-6,.,TRBV6-1
CASSPFGQPQHF,TGTGCCAGCTCCCCCTTCGGGCAGCCCCAGCATTTT,.,TRBJ1-5,.,TRBV6-1
CASSEPDYGYTF,TGTGCCAGCAGTGAACCAGACTATGGCTACACCTTC,.,TRBJ1-2,few,TRBV6-1
CASSLTGTGGSGGNQPQHF,TGCGCCAGCAGCCTCACCGGGACAGGGGGCTCGGGTGGCAATCAGCCCCAGCATTTT,TRBD1,TRBJ1-5,.,TRBV4-1
CASTPTGGNTEAFF,TGTGCCAGCACCCCGACAGGGGGGAACACTGAAGCTTTCTTT,TRBD1,TRBJ1-1,.,TRBV6-6
CASSLGGGGPRIGYTF,TGTGCCAGCAGCTTAGGGGGAGGAGGCCCCCGGATTGGCTACACCTTC,.,TRBJ1-2,once,TRBV7-2
CSSSPTSGGFSSYEQYF,TGTTCCAGCAGCCCTACTAGCGGGGGGTTCAGCTCCTACGAGCAGTACTTC,TRBD2,TRBJ2-7,.,TRBV7-9
CASSYYRAGPNTEAFF,TGTGCCAGCAGCTATTATAGGGCGGGACCGAACACTGAAGCTTTCTTT,.,TRBJ1-1,few,TRBV5-6
CASSLSPVKEAFF,TGTGCCAGCAGCTTGAGTCCTGTCAAAGAAGCTTTCTTT,.,TRBJ1-1,.,TRBV7-9
CASSPGLAGANEQFF,TGCGCCAGCAGCCCGGGACTAGCGGGGGCCAATGAGCAGTTCTTC,TRBD2,TRBJ2-1,once,TRBV5-1
CSHEANTEAFF,TGCAGCCACGAGGCGAACACTGAAGCTTTCTTT,.,TRBJ1-1,.,TRBV29-1
CASSLYGRVHEKLFF,TGTGCCAGCAGTTTATACGGGAGGGTACATGAAAAACTGTTTTTT,.,TRBJ1-4,.,TRBV28
CSSSLESGQGRETQYF,TGTTCCAGCAGCTTAGAGTCAGGACAGGGTCGAGAGACCCAGTACTTC,TRBD1,TRBJ2-5,few,TRBV7-9
CASSAPDRRTGELFF,TGTGCCAGCAGCGCACCGGACAGGAGGACCGGGGAGCTGTTTTTT,TRBD1,TRBJ2-2,.,TRBV9
CASSDLAGGWRDTQYF,TGTGCCAGCAGCGATTTAGCGGGGGGATGGCGCGATACGCAGTATTTT,TRBD2,TRBJ2-3,.,TRBV9
CASSLESGPATQYF,TGTGCCAGCAGCCTCGAGTCAGGCCCGGCGACCCAGTACTTC,.,TRBJ2-5,.,TRBV7-3
CASSLEIRSAEAFF,TGCGCCAGCAGCTTGGAAATCCGGAGCGCTGAAGCTTTCTTT,.,TRBJ1-1,.,TRBV5-1
CASSLFTEPGNTIYF,TGTGCCAGCAGCTTATTCACCGAGCCTGGAAACACCATATATTTT,.,TRBJ1-3,.,TRBV7-6
CSSKGGNTEAFF,TGTTCCAGCAAAGGAGGGAACACTGAAGCTTTCTTT,.,TRBJ1-1,.,TRBV7-9
CASSILVGTRVEKLFF,TGTGCCAGTAGTATCTTGGTCGGGACAAGGGTTGAAAAACTGTTTTTT,.,TRBJ1-4,.,TRBV19
CASSSYTGSGNTIYF,TGTGCCAGCAGTTCCTATACAGGGTCTGGAAACACCATATATTTT,.,TRBJ1-3,once,TRBV28
CASSRANNSPLHF,TGTGCCAGTAGTCGAGCAAATAATTCACCCCTCCACTTT,.,TRBJ1-6,.,TRBV19
CSVELRYYYGYTF,TGCAGCGTTGAACTGAGGTACTACTATGGCTACACCTTC,.,TRBJ1-2,.,TRBV29-1
CASSSQTLSPLHF,TGTGCCAGTAGTTCTCAGACTCTCTCACCCCTCCACTTT,.,TRBJ1-6,few,TRBV19
CATHRAPTEAFF,TGTGCAACTCACAGGGCTCCCACTGAAGCTTTCTTT,.,TRBJ1-1,.,TRBV19
CAWRVSGGPNEQFF,TGTGCCTGGCGTGTTAGCGGGGGCCCGAATGAGCAGTTCTTC,TRBD2,TRBJ2-1,.,TRBV30
CASSVWSGESFGNTIYF,TGTGCCAGCAGCGTATGGTCCGGGGAGAGTTTTGGAAACACCATATATTTT,.,TRBJ1-3,.,TRBV9
CASGDSYNSPLHF,TGCGCCAGCGGGGACAGTTATAATTCACCCCTCCACTTT,TRBD1,TRBJ1-6,.,TRBV5-1
CASIMDRAGANGLTF,TGTGCCAGCATCATGGACAGGGCTGGGGCCAACGGCCTGACTTTC,TRBD1,TRBJ2-6,.,TRBV6-6
CASSHGLAGGDTQYF,TGCGCCAGCAGCCATGGACTAGCGGGGGGCGATACGCAGTATTTT,TRBD2,TRBJ2-3,.,TRBV5-1
CAWSAPTGVAGELFF,TGTGCCTGGAGTGCGCCGACAGGGGTGGCCGGGGAGCTGTTTTTT,TRBD1,TRBJ2-2,.,TRBV30
CASSLGTTGAPTIYF,TGCGCCAGCAGCTTGGGTACGACAGGGGCCCCCACCATATATTTT,TRBD1,TRBJ1-3,.,TRBV5-1
CASSERDRTYGYTF,TGTGCCAGCAGTGAAAGGGACAGGACCTATGGCTACACCTTC,TRBD1,TRBJ1-2,.,TRBV6-1
CASSTSPGRGNEQYF,TGTGCCAGCAGCACCTCCCCGGGCAGGGGGAACGAGCAGTACTTC,TRBD1,TRBJ2-7,.,TRBV28
CASSVVTDTDTQYF,TGTGCCAGCAGCGTAGTGACAGACACAGATACGCAGTATTTT,.,TRBJ2-3,once,TRBV9
CASRGGVSEKLFF,TGTGCCAGCAGAGGAGGGGTGTCTGAAAAACTGTTTTTT,.,TRBJ1-4,once,TRBV6-1
CASSKGTGDTYEQYF,TGCGCCAGCAGCAAGGGGACAGGGGACACCTACGAGCAGTACTTC,TRBD1,TRBJ2-7,.,TRBV5-1
CASSGSGGPGETQHF,TGTGCCAGCAGCGGATCGGGGGGGCCCGGGGAGACCCAGCACTTC,TRBD2,TRBJ2-5,.,TRBV9
CASSPGDWTSTDTQYF,TGTGCCAGCAGCCCCGGGGACTGGACGAGCACAGATACGCAGTATTTT,.,TRBJ2-3,few,TRBV9